The 29 T cell receptor beta chains presented below share a single source sample, sequenced in a study of blood T cell repertoires in COVID-19. Assay used: immunoSEQ multiplex PCR; TCRdb lists only in-frame clones, some missing. The sample holds 130,000 to 150,000 clones, more than 75% seen once. The specimen was peripheral blood. Receptors were obtained from a woman aged 70-85 years with COVID-19, enrolled during active disease.

This clone was seen only once. The gene calls are TRBV3-1 (or the pseudogene TRBV3-2) and TRBJ1-2; the D gene is possibly TRBD1 (5 bases). The CDR3 contains 14 residues. V lost 0 bases and J 6 bases, leaving 11 bases between the germline ends. The germline V gene has CDR1 LGHDT and CDR2 YNNKEL (reference sequence). The CDR3 protein is CASSQEGRVHGYTF. CDR3 nucleotide sequence: TGTGCCAGCAGCCAAGAGGGCAGGGTGCATGGCTACACCTTC.

This clone was observed a few times. The chain recombines TRBV5-1 with TRBJ1-4; TRBD1 aligns across 9 bases. V lost 1 base, J lost 0 bases, and 4 bases stayed unmatched. Germline lookup yields CDR1 SGHRS and CDR2 YFSETQ. The CDR3 has 17 amino acids. The CDR3 coding sequence is TGCGCCAGCAGCTTGCTGGGACAGGGTGCAACTAATGAAAAACTGTTTTTT. It translates to CASSLLGQGATNEKLFF.

The chain has TRBV6-5 and TRBJ1-6; D is possibly TRBD1 (6 bases). The CDR3 covers 15 residues. Germline loops: CDR1 MNHEY, CDR2 SVGAGI. V was cut by 5 bases and J by 9 bases, with 17 bases left in between. The CDR3 sequence: CASSTRGGAGSPLHF. The CDR3 bases are TGTGCCAGCAGTACCCGCGGGGGCGCGGGTTCACCCCTCCACTTT.

The chain combines TRBV29-1 with TRBJ2-7; tentative D call: TRBD1 (6 bases). The CDR3 spans 11 residues. CDR1 and CDR2 (germline): SQVTM, ANQGSEA. Trimming removed 7 bases from V and 2 bases from J, with 9 bases in between. CDR3 in amino acids: CSGRTAYEQYF. The CDR3 nucleotides read TGCAGCGGGCGGACAGCCTACGAGCAGTACTTC.

The rearrangement uses TRBV5-6 and TRBJ2-5; a weak D match, TRBD2 (7 bases). CDR3 size: 18 residues. Trimming stripped 0 bases from V and 4 bases from J, with 22 bases between. Germline V gives CDR1 SGHDT, CDR2 YYEEEE. CDR3 sequence (DNA): TGTGCCAGCAGCTTGGTTTTAGTCGGGGGGCGAGTATTAGAGACCCAGTACTTC. Residues: CASSLVLVGGRVLETQYF.

This chain links TRBV3-1 (or the pseudogene TRBV3-2) with TRBJ1-4, with a tentative D call TRBD1 (6 bases). Trimming removed 8 bases at V and 8 bases at J, with 12 bases between. The CDR3 covers 12 residues. Germline V gives CDR1 LGHDT, CDR2 YNNKEL (reference sequence). CDR3: CASGGAGEKLFF. DNA of the CDR3: TGTGCCAGCGGGGGGGCTGGGGAAAAACTGTTTTTT.

The rearrangement uses TRBV7-9 and TRBJ1-4; D perhaps matches TRBD1 (5 bases). This CDR3 comprises 12 residues. With 5 bases removed from V and 8 bases from J, the gap between germline ends came to 9 bases. The germline gives CDR1 SEHNR, CDR2 FQNEAQ (reference sequence). CDR3: CASSPGGEKLFF. The CDR3 region has the DNA TGTGCCAGCAGCCCGGGGGGGGAAAAACTGTTTTTT.

This rearrangement joins TRBV19 to TRBJ2-4; no clear D. This CDR3 has 15 amino acids. Trimming cost V 8 bases and J 0 bases, with 14 bases left between them. Looked up from germline, CDR1 is LNHDA and CDR2 is SQIVND (reference sequence). The CDR3 nucleotides read TGTGCCAGTTCGCAGGCACTCCTAGCCAAAAACATTCAGTACTTC. Translated: CASSQALLAKNIQYF.

Points on this clone: The junction and the germline gene differ at one end; a read error may be behind it. This sequence joins TRBV7-9 and TRBJ2-3; weak D call: TRBD2 (5 bases). The CDR3 loop spans 11 amino acids. Germline assignment: CDR1 SEHNR and CDR2 FQNEAQ (reference sequence). The CDR3: CASSPGVASDF. The CDR3 DNA follows: TGTGCCAGCAGCCCCGGGGTTGCCTCGGATTTT. The variable domain in full, with the rest retrieved from reference TRBV7-9 and TRBJ2-3, is DTGVSQNPRHKITKRGQNVTFRCDPISEHNRLYWYRQTLGQGPEFLTYFQNEAQLEKSRLLSDRFSAERPKGSFSTLEIQRTEQGDSAMYLCASSPGVASDFGPGTRLTVL.

The CDR3, as DNA: TGCGCCAGCAGCTCGGCGGGGCTAAACCATGAGCAGTTCTTC. Amino acid sequence: CASSSAGLNHEQFF. The chain is built from TRBV5-1 and TRBJ2-1; tentatively, D is TRBD2 (6 bases). The CDR3 is 14 residues long. Germline V lookup: CDR1 SGHRS, CDR2 YFSETQ. The ends were cut back, 3 bases at V and 8 bases at J, with 15 bases in the middle.

The V and J genes are TRBV6-6 and TRBJ2-5; D is unclear. This CDR3 contains 15 residues. V was pared by 4 bases and J by 4 bases, with 16 bases between. Per the germline V gene, CDR1 is MNHNY and CDR2 is SVGAGI (reference sequence). CDR3 sequence reads: CASSSFNPRRETQYF. The DNA for the CDR3 is TGTGCCAGCAGTTCCTTCAATCCCCGGAGAGAGACCCAGTACTTC.

This rearrangement joins TRBV19 to TRBJ1-5, with TRBD1 matching 9 bases. The V segment lost 11 bases and the J segment 0 bases; nucleotides outside the gene matches: 14. There are 17 residues in the CDR3. Germline assignment: CDR1 LNHDA and CDR2 SQIVND (reference sequence). As DNA, the CDR3 is TGTGCCGCAGGGGCCGGGACAGGGTCTTATAGCAATCAGCCCCAGCATTTT. Its translation is CAAGAGTGSYSNQPQHF.

The genes are TRBV5-1 and TRBJ1-1; D is undetermined. The CDR3 has 14 residues. The V gene's germline CDR1 is SGHRS and CDR2 YFSETQ. Deletions cut 2 bases from V and 5 bases from J, with 13 bases between. As DNA, the CDR3 is TGCGCCAGCAGCTTCTTCTCCGGGGATACTGAAGCTTTCTTT. This encodes CASSFFSGDTEAFF.

V usage is TRBV2 and J usage is TRBJ2-1; TRBD1 aligns across 10 bases. This CDR3 contains 17 residues. Trimming cost V 6 bases and J 0 bases; bases outside gene matches: 8. From germline, CDR1 is SNHLY and CDR2 FYNNEI. The CDR3 protein is CASRQTGGSYSYNEQFF. The DNA of the CDR3 is TGTGCCAGCAGGCAGACAGGGGGCTCTTACTCCTACAATGAGCAGTTCTTC.

V is TRBV5-1 and J is TRBJ1-1, with 8 bases matching TRBD1. The CDR3 totals 15 residues. CDR1 is SGHRS and CDR2 is YFSETQ in the germline V gene. Trimming at V came to 4 bases and at J to 1 base, leaving 6 bases not matched to a gene. CDR3 coding DNA: TGCGCCAGCAGCCCCCAGGGGGCAGGGAACACTGAAGCTTTCTTT. Residues: CASSPQGAGNTEAFF. Based on the CDR3 plus reference TRBV5-1 and TRBJ1-1, the full variable domain is KAGVTQTPRYLIKTRGQQVTLSCSPISGHRSVSWYQQTPGQGLQFLFEYFSETQRNKGNFPGRFSGRQFSNSRSEMNVSTLELGDSALYLCASSPQGAGNTEAFFGQGTRLTVV.

The chain couples TRBV19 to TRBJ1-5; D might be TRBD1 (6 bases). CDR1 is LNHDA, CDR2 SQIVND, per germline (reference sequence). CDR3 length: 15 residues. V gave up 3 bases and J gave up 2 bases, with 11 bases separating them. In DNA form, the CDR3 reads TGTGCCAGTAGTATTGTCAGGGGTGGCAATCAGCCCCAGCATTTT. It specifies CASSIVRGGNQPQHF.

This chain connects TRBV19 to TRBJ1-2; possibly TRBD1 for D (5 bases). The V end was cut by 3 bases, the J end by 7 bases, with 12 bases between. The CDR3 has 13 residues. Germline V lookup: CDR1 LNHDA, CDR2 SQIVND (reference sequence). The CDR3, as DNA: TGTGCCAGTAGTATCGCCCTAGGGGCTGGCTACACCTTC. Protein: CASSIALGAGYTF.

The V call is TRBV7-3, the J call TRBJ2-5; the D gene is possibly TRBD2 (6 bases). The CDR3 runs to 17 residues. The ends were cut back, 5 bases at V and 3 bases at J, with 22 bases in the middle. The V gene's germline CDR1 is SGHTA and CDR2 FQGTGA. CDR3 nucleotides: TGTGCCAGCAGCCCCCTAGAGGTTTTTGGGGGGAAAGAGACCCAGTACTTC. Translating it yields CASSPLEVFGGKETQYF.

This clone came up a few times. The chain couples TRBV3-1 (or the pseudogene TRBV3-2) to TRBJ1-1; 7 bases are a match to TRBD1. This CDR3 region has 13 residues. V lost 4 bases, J lost 5 bases, and 4 bases stayed unmatched. Germline lookup yields CDR1 LGHDT and CDR2 YNNKEL (reference sequence). In nucleotides, the CDR3 is TGTGCCAGCAGCCCAGACAGGGATACTGAAGCTTTCTTT. Protein product: CASSPDRDTEAFF.

J is TRBJ1-2 and V is TRBV5-1; TRBD1 aligns across 8 bases. Germline lookup yields CDR1 SGHRS and CDR2 YFSETQ. CDR3 length: 15 residues. J gave up 3 bases and V 0 bases, and 4 bases lay outside the gene matches. As DNA, the CDR3 is TGCGCCAGCAGCTTGGAGACAGGGGCCGACTATGGCTACACCTTC. Translated, it gives CASSLETGADYGYTF.

Of note for this clone: A read error may account for a junction end that differs from germline. The J gene is TRBJ1-4, the V gene TRBV7-4; 8 bases fit TRBD1. Germline CDR1 is SGHVT and CDR2 is SQSDAQ. The CDR3 has 13 amino acids. CDR3 residues: CASDKDNPAGQAF. Written as DNA, the CDR3 is TGTGCCAGCGACAAAGATAACCCCGCGGGACAGGCTTTT.

This chain connects TRBV18 to TRBJ1-1; no reliable D call. Looked up from germline, CDR1 is KGHSH and CDR2 is LQKENI. V lost 3 bases to trimming and J lost 0 bases, with 8 bases between them. The CDR3 spans 14 residues. The CDR3 region is CASSPGSLNTEAFF. In DNA, the CDR3 is TGTGCCAGCTCACCGGGCAGCCTGAACACTGAAGCTTTCTTT.

The rearrangement joins TRBV21-1 to TRBJ1-2. TRBV21-1 is reported as a pseudogene. This CDR3 spans 17 amino acids. The CDR3 nucleotides are TGTGCCAGCAGCAAAGTAGGAGAGACGTCAGCTAACTATGGCTACACCTTC. Translated, it gives CASSKVGETSANYGYTF.

The chain employs TRBV7-6 and TRBJ1-2, with TRBD1 identical over 7 bases. V was pared by 4 bases and J by 0 bases, with 5 bases of the junction left unmatched. The length of the CDR3 is 15 residues. Per the germline V gene, CDR1 is SGHVS and CDR2 is FNYEAQ. In DNA form, the CDR3 reads TGTGCCAGCAGCTCACGACAGGGCACTAACTATGGCTACACCTTC. It translates to CASSSRQGTNYGYTF.

The J gene is TRBJ1-4, the V gene TRBV5-4, with TRBD1 matching 7 bases. The germline gives CDR1 SGHNT, CDR2 YYREEE (reference sequence). With V trimmed by 2 bases and J by 6 bases, 7 bases remained unmatched. The CDR3 consists of 15 residues. The CDR3 bases are TGTGCCAGCAGCTTAGGAGGGGGCCGAGATGAAAAACTGTTTTTT. Translation: CASSLGGGRDEKLFF.

This chain joins TRBV9 and TRBJ1-1; a possible D gene is TRBD1 (6 bases). The length of the CDR3 is 15 residues. Germline-derived CDR1 and CDR2 are SGDLS and YYNGEE. V was cut by 3 bases and J by 5 bases, with 17 bases left in between. CDR3 DNA: TGTGCCAGCAGCGCTCCCCAGGGGCGCAGGACTGAAGCTTTCTTT. Its translation: CASSAPQGRRTEAFF.

The chain's CDR3 is CASSLGTGINNEQFF. The CDR3 DNA sequence: TGTGCCAGCAGCTTAGGGACAGGGATCAACAATGAGCAGTTCTTC. The rearrangement uses TRBV7-9 and TRBJ2-1, with TRBD1 matching 8 bases. Germline values: CDR1 SEHNR, CDR2 FQNEAQ (reference sequence). The ends lost 1 base at V and 5 bases at J; junction bases unmatched: 4. The CDR3 consists of 15 residues.

The chain employs TRBV4-2 and TRBJ2-5; 9 bases map to TRBD2. Germline V gene lookup returns CDR1 LGHNA and CDR2 YNFKEQ. The CDR3 loop spans 16 amino acids. V was pared by 1 base and J by 4 bases, with 7 bases of the junction left unmatched. CDR3 DNA: TGTGCCAGCAGCCAAGTAGCGGGACTAGCAGGAGAGACCCAGTACTTC. Encoded protein: CASSQVAGLAGETQYF.

The chain recombines TRBV27 with TRBJ2-5, with TRBD1 matching over 9 bases. The V and J ends lost 8 bases and 2 bases, in that order; junction bases with no gene match: 6. This CDR3 has 14 residues. CDR1 is MNHEY, CDR2 SMNVEV, per germline (reference sequence). The CDR3 loop reads CASSGTGKQETQYF. The CDR3 DNA reads TGTGCCAGCTCCGGGACAGGGAAGCAAGAGACCCAGTACTTC.